This T cell receptor beta chain was documented in a study of response to subunit inactivated influenza vaccine. TCRdb reanalysed the RT-PCR reads using MiXCR and keeps one entry per CDR3 protein. The repertoire holds fewer than 800,000 distinct CDR3 sequences, with around a sixth as singletons. Trimming stripped 2 bases from V and 11 bases from J, with 19 bases between. The CDR3 is 14 residues long. Germline CDR1 reads SGDLS; CDR2 reads YYNGEE. Study results and limitations: Authors suggested that a seasonal influenza vaccination recruits few new T cells each time.

This clonotype was detected only a few times. What it binds is unknown. The clonotype comes from a man aged 50 or older who received an inactivated influenza vaccine. The chain is built from TRBV9 and TRBJ1-1; D may be TRBD1 (5 bases). Material: PBMCs from blood, obtained 12 days after vaccination. CDR3 DNA sequence: TGTGCCAGCAGCGTGGACGGGACCCTCATTGAGGCTTTCTTT. This codes for CASSVDGTLIEAFF.